Following are 9 T cell receptor beta chains from one sample sequenced in a study of T-cell reconstitution after alpha-beta-depleted transplantation in children (dated by TCRdb to the mid-2010s). Per the publication, the treatment or condition label means: allogeneic hematopoietic cell transplantation with graft depleted of TCRalphabeta T cells and CD19 B cells. Libraries were constructed by PCR. The instrument was an Illumina HiSeq 2500. TCR libraries were prepared with molecular barcoding, using unique molecular identifiers to normalize TCRbeta repertoire quantification. TCRdb ran its own pipeline on the public reads, namely fastp trimming at Q25 and MiXCR clone calling, and kept in-frame beta chains. Each entry is one CDR3 protein sequence, shown with its most common DNA and genes. The sample contains 500,000 to 750,000 distinct CDR3 sequences, 20% to 30% of them found a single time. 30% to 45% of the sample is held by the ten biggest clonotypes.

Source: PBMCs, taken before TCRalphabeta/CD19-depleted stem cell transplant. The receptors here all came from a boy in the first two years of life with Wiskott-Aldrich syndrome, due to receive a stem cell transplant.

This chain links TRBV10-1 with TRBJ1-5, with D tentatively TRBD1 (6 bases). In germline, CDR1 is WNHNN, CDR2 SYGVQD (reference sequence). V dropped 2 bases and J dropped 5 bases, with 10 bases sitting between them. The CDR3 contains 14 residues. The CDR3, as DNA: TGCGCCAGCAGTGAGGGCCAGGGGTATCAGCCCCAGCATTTT. This gives the protein CASSEGQGYQPQHF.

The rearrangement uses TRBV5-6 and TRBJ2-1; TRBD1 might be the D (5 bases). The CDR3 sequence is 16 residues long. Germline loops: CDR1 SGHDT, CDR2 YYEEEE. The ends were cut back, 0 bases at V and 5 bases at J, with 15 bases in the middle. The CDR3 protein is CASSLVIRGQHNEQFF. DNA of the CDR3: TGTGCCAGCAGCTTGGTGATTAGGGGCCAGCACAATGAGCAGTTCTTC.

The chain uses TRBV19 and TRBJ2-1; 12 nucleotides line up with TRBD1. This CDR3 has 18 amino acids. The germline gives CDR1 LNHDA, CDR2 SQIVND (reference sequence). J gave up 5 bases and V 5 bases, and 13 bases lay outside the gene matches. CDR3 amino acids: CASSSGQGATSGHNEQFF. CDR3 bases: TGTGCCAGTAGTTCGGGACAGGGGGCTACTAGCGGTCACAATGAGCAGTTCTTC.

This clonotype was counted only a few times. The chain links TRBV15 to TRBJ2-5, with TRBD2 as a possible D gene (5 bases). V dropped 1 base and J dropped 2 bases, with 11 bases sitting between them. Germline values: CDR1 LNHNV, CDR2 YYDKDF (reference sequence). This CDR3 is built from 15 residues. CDR3 nucleotides: TGTGCCACCAGCAGAGCGGAGGCAGTACAAGAGACCCAGTACTTC. This encodes CATSRAEAVQETQYF.

This chain uses TRBV12-3 or TRBV12-4 with TRBJ2-3, with 9 bases matching TRBD1. The CDR3 covers 16 residues. The J segment lost 1 base and the V segment lost 4 bases, leaving 6 bases of the junction unmatched. CDR3 sequence reads: CASSSGQGRRTDTQYF. CDR3 sequence (DNA): TGTGCCAGCAGTTCGGGACAGGGTAGGCGCACAGATACGCAGTATTTT.

The table lists this clonotype with many counts. The chain carries TRBV5-1 and TRBJ1-5; D uncertain. This CDR3 is built from 13 residues. Trimming shortened V by 4 bases and J by 4 bases, and 9 bases separated the two germline ends. Germline V CDR1 and CDR2: SGHRS, YFSETQ. CDR3 coding DNA: TGCGCCAGCAGCCCGGACGGTAATCAGCCCCAGCATTTT. This encodes CASSPDGNQPQHF. The whole variable domain, remainder taken from reference TRBV5-1 and TRBJ1-5, is KAGVTQTPRYLIKTRGQQVTLSCSPISGHRSVSWYQQTPGQGLQFLFEYFSETQRNKGNFPGRFSGRQFSNSRSEMNVSTLELGDSALYLCASSPDGNQPQHFGDGTRLSIL.

The CDR3 coding sequence is TGTGCCACCAGCAGGACCACACTAGTGGCCTACAATGAGCAGTTCTTC. Protein sequence: CATSRTTLVAYNEQFF. V and J are TRBV15 and TRBJ2-1; TRBD2 is a possible D gene (5 bases). Trimming shortened V by 3 bases and J by 2 bases, and 14 bases separated the two germline ends. The CDR3 length is 16 residues. Germline loops: CDR1 LNHNV, CDR2 YYDKDF (reference sequence).

A few counts support this clonotype. The rearrangement joins TRBV12-3 or TRBV12-4 to TRBJ2-7; 7 nucleotides agree with TRBD1. With 2 bases clipped from V and 3 bases from J, the junction kept 10 bases outside the gene matches. The CDR3 consists of 16 residues. The CDR3 here is CASSLQATGVGYEQYF. CDR3 sequence (DNA): TGTGCCAGCAGTTTACAGGCCACAGGGGTAGGCTACGAGCAGTACTTC.

The chain links TRBV19 to TRBJ1-5, with 11 bases matching TRBD1. In germline, CDR1 is LNHDA, CDR2 SQIVND (reference sequence). This CDR3 comprises 15 residues. J was trimmed by 5 bases and V by 7 bases; bases with no gene match: 7. Written as DNA, the CDR3 is TGTGCCAGTAAGATCGGACAGGGGGCACATCAGCCCCAGCATTTT. Its translation: CASKIGQGAHQPQHF.